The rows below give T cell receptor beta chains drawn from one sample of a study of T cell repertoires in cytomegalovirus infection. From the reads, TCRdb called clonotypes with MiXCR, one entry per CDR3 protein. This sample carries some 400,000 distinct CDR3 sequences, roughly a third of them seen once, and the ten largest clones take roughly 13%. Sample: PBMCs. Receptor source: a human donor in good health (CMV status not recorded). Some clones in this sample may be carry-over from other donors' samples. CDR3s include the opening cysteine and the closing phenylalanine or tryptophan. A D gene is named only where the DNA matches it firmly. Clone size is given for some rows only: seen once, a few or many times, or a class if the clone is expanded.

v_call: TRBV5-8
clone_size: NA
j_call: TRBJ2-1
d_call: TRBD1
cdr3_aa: CASRKRTGGANEQFF
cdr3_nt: TGTGCCAGCAGGAAGAGGACAGGGGGCGCGAATGAGCAGTTCTTC

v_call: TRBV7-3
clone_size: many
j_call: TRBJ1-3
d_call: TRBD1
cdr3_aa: CASSRTGAGNTIYF
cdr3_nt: TGTGCCAGCAGCAGGACAGGGGCTGGAAACACCATATATTTT

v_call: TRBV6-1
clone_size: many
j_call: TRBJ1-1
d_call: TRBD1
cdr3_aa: CASSEPTGGRGGNTEAFF
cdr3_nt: TGTGCCAGCAGTGAGCCCACAGGGGGCCGAGGTGGAAACACTGAAGCTTTCTTT

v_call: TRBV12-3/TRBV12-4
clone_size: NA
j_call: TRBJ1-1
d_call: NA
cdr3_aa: CASSFVRDTEAFF
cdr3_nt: TGTGCCAGCAGCTTTGTCCGGGACACTGAAGCTTTCTTT

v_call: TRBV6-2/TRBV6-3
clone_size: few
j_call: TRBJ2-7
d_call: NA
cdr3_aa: CASRADGTGHAYEQYF
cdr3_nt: TGTGCCAGCAGGGCCGACGGCACAGGACATGCCTACGAGCAGTACTTC

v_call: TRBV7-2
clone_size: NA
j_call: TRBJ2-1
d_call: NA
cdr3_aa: CASSLVAAGAYNEQFF
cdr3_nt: TGTGCCAGCAGCTTAGTTGCGGCGGGGGCGTACAATGAGCAGTTCTTC

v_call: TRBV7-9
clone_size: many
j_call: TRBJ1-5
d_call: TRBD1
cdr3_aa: CASSSGGQPQHF
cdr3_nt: TGTGCCAGCAGCTCAGGGGGTCAGCCCCAGCATTTT

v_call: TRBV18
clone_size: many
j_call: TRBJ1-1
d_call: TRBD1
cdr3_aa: CASSPNRGTEAFF
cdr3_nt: TGTGCCAGCAGCCCAAACAGGGGCACTGAAGCTTTCTTT

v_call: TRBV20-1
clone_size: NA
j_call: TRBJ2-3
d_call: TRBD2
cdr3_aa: CSAPRDYPDTQYF
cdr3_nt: TGCAGTGCCCCTAGGGACTACCCAGATACGCAGTATTTT

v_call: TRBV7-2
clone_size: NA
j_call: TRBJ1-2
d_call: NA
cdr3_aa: CASSLGPAPGYEMCYTF
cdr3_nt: TGTGCCAGCAGCTTAGGCCCCGCTCCAGGATATGAGATGTGCTACACCTTT

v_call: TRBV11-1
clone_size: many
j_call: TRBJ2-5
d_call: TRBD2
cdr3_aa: CASSPYPSGEETQYF
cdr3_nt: TGTGCCAGCAGTCCTTACCCTAGCGGGGAAGAGACCCAGTACTTC

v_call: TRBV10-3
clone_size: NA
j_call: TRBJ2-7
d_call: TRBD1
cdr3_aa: CAISPGTGSSYEQYF
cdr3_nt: TGTGCCATCAGTCCCGGGACAGGGAGCTCCTACGAGCAGTACTTC

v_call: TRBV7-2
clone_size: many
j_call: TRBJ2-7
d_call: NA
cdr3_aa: CASSFRTSSYEQYF
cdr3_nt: TGTGCCAGCAGCTTCCGGACATCGTCCTACGAGCAGTACTTC

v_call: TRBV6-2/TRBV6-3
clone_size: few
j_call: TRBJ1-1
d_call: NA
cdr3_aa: CASSPRPTSMSNTEAFF
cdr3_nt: TGTGCCAGCAGCCCAAGGCCAACCTCGATGTCGAACACTGAAGCTTTCTTT

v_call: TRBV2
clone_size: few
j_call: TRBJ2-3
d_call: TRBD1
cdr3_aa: CASSPGQGDGDTQYF
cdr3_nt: TGTGCCAGCAGCCCGGGACAGGGGGATGGCGATACGCAGTATTTT

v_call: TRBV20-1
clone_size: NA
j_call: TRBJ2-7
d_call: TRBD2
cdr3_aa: CSARPPGSGGAGEQYF
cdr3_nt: TGCAGTGCTCGCCCTCCCGGGAGCGGGGGGGCAGGGGAGCAGTACTTC

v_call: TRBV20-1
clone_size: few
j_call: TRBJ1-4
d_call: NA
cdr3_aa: CSAKQGPGPEKLFF
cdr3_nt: TGCAGTGCTAAACAGGGTCCGGGGCCTGAAAAACTGTTTTTT

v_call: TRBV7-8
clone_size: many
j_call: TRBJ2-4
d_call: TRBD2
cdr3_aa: CASSLAPGLQRGDIQYF
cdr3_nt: TGTGCCAGCAGCTTAGCTCCGGGACTCCAGCGGGGGGACATTCAGTACTTC

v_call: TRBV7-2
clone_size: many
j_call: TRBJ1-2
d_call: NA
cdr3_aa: CASSSSQGVINYGYTF
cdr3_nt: TGTGCCAGCAGCTCATCTCAGGGTGTTATCAACTATGGCTACACCTTC

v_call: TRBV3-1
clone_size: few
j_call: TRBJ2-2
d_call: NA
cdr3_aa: CASSQDTWNTGELFF
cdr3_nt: TGTGCCAGCAGCCAAGATACCTGGAACACCGGGGAGCTGTTTTTT

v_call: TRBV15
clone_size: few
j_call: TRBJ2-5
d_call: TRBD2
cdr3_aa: CATSRDLASGEQETQYF
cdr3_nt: TGTGCCACCAGCAGAGATCTGGCTAGCGGGGAACAAGAGACCCAGTACTTC

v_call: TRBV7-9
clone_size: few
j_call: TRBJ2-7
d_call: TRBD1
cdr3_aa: CASSPRQGESAYEQYF
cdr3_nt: TGTGCCAGCAGCCCTAGACAGGGTGAATCCGCCTACGAGCAGTACTTC

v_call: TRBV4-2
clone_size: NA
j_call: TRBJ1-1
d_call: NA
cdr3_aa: CASSQFKGNTEAFF
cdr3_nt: TGTGCCAGCAGCCAATTTAAGGGGAACACTGAAGCTTTCTTT

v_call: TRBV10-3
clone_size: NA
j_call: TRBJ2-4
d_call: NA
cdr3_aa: CAISGDGNIQYF
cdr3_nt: TGTGCCATCAGTGGCGACGGAAACATTCAGTACTTC

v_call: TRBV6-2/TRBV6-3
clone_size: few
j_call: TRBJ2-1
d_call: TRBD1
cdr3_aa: CASSHWDRGRDEQFF
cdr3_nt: TGTGCCAGCAGCCACTGGGACAGGGGGCGGGATGAGCAGTTCTTC

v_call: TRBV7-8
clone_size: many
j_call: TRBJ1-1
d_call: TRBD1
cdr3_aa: CASSLWTGENTEAFF
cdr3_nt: TGTGCCAGCAGCCTCTGGACAGGAGAGAACACTGAAGCTTTCTTT

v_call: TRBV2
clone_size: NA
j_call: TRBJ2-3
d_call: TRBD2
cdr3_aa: CASSEAGLAGFGTDTQYF
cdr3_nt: TGTGCCAGCAGTGAAGCGGGCCTAGCGGGGTTTGGCACAGATACGCAGTATTTT

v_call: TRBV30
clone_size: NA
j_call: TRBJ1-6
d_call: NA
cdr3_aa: CAWSLQENSPLHF
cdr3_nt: TGTGCCTGGAGTTTACAAGAAAATTCACCCCTCCACTTT

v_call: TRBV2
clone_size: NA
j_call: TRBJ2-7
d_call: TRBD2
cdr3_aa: CASTGTSGYEQYF
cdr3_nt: TGTGCCAGCACCGGGACTAGCGGCTACGAGCAGTACTTC

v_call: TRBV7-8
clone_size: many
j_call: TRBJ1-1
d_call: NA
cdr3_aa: CASSLAREVTEAFF
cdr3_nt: TGTGCCAGCAGCTTAGCAAGGGAGGTCACTGAAGCTTTCTTT

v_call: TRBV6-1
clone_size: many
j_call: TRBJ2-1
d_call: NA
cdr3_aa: CASSIRDVNEQFF
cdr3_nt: TGTGCCAGCAGCATTCGGGACGTGAATGAGCAGTTCTTC

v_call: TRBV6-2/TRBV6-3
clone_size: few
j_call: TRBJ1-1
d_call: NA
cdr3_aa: CASSENRGSTNTEAFF
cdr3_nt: TGTGCCAGCAGTGAGAATAGGGGTTCGACGAACACTGAAGCTTTCTTT

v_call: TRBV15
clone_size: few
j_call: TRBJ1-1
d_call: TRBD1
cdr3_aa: CATSKSLVGQGTDEAFF
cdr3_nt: TGTGCCACCAGCAAGTCCCTCGTGGGACAGGGAACGGATGAAGCTTTCTTT

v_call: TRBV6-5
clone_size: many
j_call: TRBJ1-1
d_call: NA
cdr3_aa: CASSPDRHGRMNTEAFF
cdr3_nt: TGTGCCAGCAGCCCGGACAGACATGGCCGCATGAACACTGAAGCTTTCTTT

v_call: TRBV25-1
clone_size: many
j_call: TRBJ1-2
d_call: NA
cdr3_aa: CASNPKGGPGGYTF
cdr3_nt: TGTGCCAGCAATCCCAAGGGGGGGCCAGGGGGCTACACCTTC

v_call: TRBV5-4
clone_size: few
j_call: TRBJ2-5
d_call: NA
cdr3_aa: CASSLGSSETQYF
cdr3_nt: TGTGCCAGCAGCCTCGGGAGTTCAGAGACCCAGTACTTC

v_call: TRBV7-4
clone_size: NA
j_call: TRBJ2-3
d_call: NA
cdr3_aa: CASVDWGLSSTDTQYF
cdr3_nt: TGTGCCAGCGTGGATTGGGGGCTTTCTAGCACAGATACGCAGTATTTT

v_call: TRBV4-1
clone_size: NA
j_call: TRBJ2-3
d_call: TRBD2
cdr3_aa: CASSQTGTTSSTDTQYF
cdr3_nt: TGTGCCAGCAGCCAAACCGGGACTACCTCTAGCACAGATACGCAGTATTTT

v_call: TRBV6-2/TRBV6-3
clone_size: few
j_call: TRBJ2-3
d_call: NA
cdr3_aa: CASSIGLPDTQYF
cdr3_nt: TGTGCCAGCAGTATAGGACTCCCAGATACGCAGTATTTT

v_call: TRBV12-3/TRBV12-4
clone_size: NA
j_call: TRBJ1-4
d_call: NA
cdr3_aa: CASSFAGAREKLFF
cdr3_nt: TGTGCCAGCAGTTTTGCCGGGGCTAGGGAAAAACTGTTTTTT

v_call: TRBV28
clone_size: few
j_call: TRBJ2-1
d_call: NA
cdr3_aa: CASSLAGAFNEQFF
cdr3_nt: TGTGCCAGCAGTTTGGCAGGGGCCTTCAATGAGCAGTTCTTC

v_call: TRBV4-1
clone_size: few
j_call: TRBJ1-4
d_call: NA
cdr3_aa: CASSPVTGATNEKLFF
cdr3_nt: TGCGCCAGCAGCCCCGTGACGGGGGCAACTAATGAAAAACTGTTTTTT

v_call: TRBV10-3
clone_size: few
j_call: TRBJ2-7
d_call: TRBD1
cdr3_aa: CALRTGEYAEQYF
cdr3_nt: TGTGCCCTCCGGACAGGGGAATACGCCGAGCAGTACTTC

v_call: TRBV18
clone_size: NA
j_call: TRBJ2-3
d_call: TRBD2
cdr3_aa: CASSPQSSGGTDTQYF
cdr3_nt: TGTGCCAGCTCACCGCAGAGTAGCGGGGGCACAGATACGCAGTATTTT

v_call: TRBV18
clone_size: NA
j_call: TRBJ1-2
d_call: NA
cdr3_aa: CASSPLDSLPNYGYTF
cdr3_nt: TGTGCCAGCTCACCACTGGACAGCTTGCCCAACTATGGCTACACCTTC

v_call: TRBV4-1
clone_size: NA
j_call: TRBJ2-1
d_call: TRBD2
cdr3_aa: CASSQDGGLAGGYLYNEQFF
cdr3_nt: TGCGCCAGCAGCCAAGATGGGGGACTAGCGGGGGGGTACTTATACAATGAGCAGTTCTTC

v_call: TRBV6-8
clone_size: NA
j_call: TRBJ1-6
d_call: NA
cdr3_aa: CASRTTLSSYNSPLHF
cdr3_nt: TGTGCCAGCCGGACAACTTTAAGCTCCTATAATTCACCCCTCCACTTT

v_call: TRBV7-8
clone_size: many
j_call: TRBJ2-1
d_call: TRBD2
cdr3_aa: CASSLASGGINEQFF
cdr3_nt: TGTGCCAGCAGCCTAGCTAGCGGGGGCATCAATGAGCAGTTCTTC

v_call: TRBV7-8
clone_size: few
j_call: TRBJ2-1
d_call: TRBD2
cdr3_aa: CASSLLSGGAWNNEQFF
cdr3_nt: TGTGCCAGCAGCTTACTTAGCGGGGGGGCCTGGAACAATGAGCAGTTCTTC

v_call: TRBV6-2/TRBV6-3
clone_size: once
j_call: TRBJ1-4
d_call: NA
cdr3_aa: CASSTGQLSRFNEKLFF
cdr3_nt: TGTGCCAGCAGTACCGGACAGCTCAGTCGCTTTAATGAAAAACTGTTTTTT

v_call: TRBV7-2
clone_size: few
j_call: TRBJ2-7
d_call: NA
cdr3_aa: CASSLGRTSSTAEQYF
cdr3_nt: TGTGCCAGCAGCTTAGGGAGGACCTCCTCTACGGCCGAGCAGTACTTC

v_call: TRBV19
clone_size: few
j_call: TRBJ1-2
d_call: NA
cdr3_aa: CASTPGGGYTF
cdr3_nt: TGTGCCAGTACCCCCGGTGGGGGCTACACCTTC

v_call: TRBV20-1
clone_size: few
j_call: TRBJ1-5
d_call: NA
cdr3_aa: CSAADNHSNQPQHF
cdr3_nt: TGCAGTGCTGCGGACAATCATAGCAATCAGCCCCAGCATTTT

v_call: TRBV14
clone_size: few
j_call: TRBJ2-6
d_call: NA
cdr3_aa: CASSQASGANVLTF
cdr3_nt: TGTGCCAGCAGCCAAGCCTCTGGGGCCAACGTCCTGACTTTC

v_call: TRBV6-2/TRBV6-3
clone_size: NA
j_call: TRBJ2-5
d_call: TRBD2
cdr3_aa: CASSSLAGLQETQYF
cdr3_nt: TGTGCCAGCAGTTCTCTAGCGGGGCTCCAAGAGACCCAGTACTTC

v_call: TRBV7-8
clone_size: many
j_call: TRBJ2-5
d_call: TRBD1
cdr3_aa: CASRESPGQSGAQYF
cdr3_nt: TGTGCCAGTAGGGAAAGCCCGGGACAGAGTGGTGCCCAGTACTTC

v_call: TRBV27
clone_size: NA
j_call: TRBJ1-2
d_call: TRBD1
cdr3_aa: CASTSADRGSYGYTF
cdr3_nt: TGTGCCAGCACATCGGCTGACAGGGGTAGCTATGGCTACACCTTC

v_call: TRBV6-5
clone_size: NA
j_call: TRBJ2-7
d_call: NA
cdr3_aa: CASSYSGLQYGEQYF
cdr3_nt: TGTGCCAGCAGTTACTCGGGACTGCAATACGGGGAGCAGTACTTC

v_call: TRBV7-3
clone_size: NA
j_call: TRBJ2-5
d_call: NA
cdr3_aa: CASSYDSGGPGRTQYF
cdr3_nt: TGTGCCAGCAGCTACGACTCGGGGGGCCCAGGCCGGACCCAGTACTTC